This T cell receptor beta chain was identified during a study of T-cell reconstitution after alpha-beta-depleted transplantation in children. This clonotype has a count of ten or more. As yet, its antigen is unknown. Notes on the study in general: Where alpha-beta T cells came from about two months after transplant was reportedly several hundred expanded graft clones. Newly generated T cells supplied most T-cell counts and diversity one year post-transplant.

Unique molecular identifiers tagged the TCRbeta library. TCRdb fed the PCR reads into MiXCR, producing one record per CDR3 protein. The data show a few hundred thousand distinct CDR3 sequences, 7.5% to 9% seen once. The germline V gene has CDR1 LNHNV and CDR2 YYDKDF (reference sequence). The germline V and J ends were trimmed by 1 base and 0 bases, with 12 bases remaining between them. The CDR3 has 16 residues. The sequence was collected from a female patient aged 2 to 10 who had a stem cell transplant for Fanconi anemia, so the T cells may come from the graft donor. The genes are TRBV15 and TRBJ1-1, with D unresolved. Sequenced material: peripheral blood, taken 360 days after TCRalphabeta/CD19-depleted stem cell transplant. The CDR3 is CATSRGVAAMNTEAFF. In DNA, the CDR3 is TGTGCCACCAGCAGAGGAGTTGCAGCCATGAACACTGAAGCTTTCTTT.